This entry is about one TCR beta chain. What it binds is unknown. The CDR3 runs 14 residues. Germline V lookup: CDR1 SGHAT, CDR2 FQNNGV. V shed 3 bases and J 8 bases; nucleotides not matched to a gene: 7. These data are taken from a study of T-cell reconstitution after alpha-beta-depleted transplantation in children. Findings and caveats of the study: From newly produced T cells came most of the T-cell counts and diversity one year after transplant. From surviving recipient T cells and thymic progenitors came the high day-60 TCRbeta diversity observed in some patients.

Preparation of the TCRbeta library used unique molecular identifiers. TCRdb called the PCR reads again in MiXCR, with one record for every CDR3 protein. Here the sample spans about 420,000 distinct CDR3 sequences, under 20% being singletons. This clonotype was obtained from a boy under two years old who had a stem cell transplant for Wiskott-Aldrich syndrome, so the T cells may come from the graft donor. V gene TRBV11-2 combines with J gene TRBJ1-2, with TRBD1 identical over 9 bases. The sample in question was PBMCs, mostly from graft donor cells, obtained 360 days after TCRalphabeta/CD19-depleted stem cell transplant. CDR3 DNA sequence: TGTGCCAGCAGCTTTGGGACAGGGATTATCGGCTACACCTTC. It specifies CASSFGTGIIGYTF.